The 32 T cell receptor beta chains below come from one sample, sequenced in a study of T cell repertoires in cytomegalovirus infection. Each CDR3 protein gets one entry after TCRdb re-called the reads with MiXCR. The data contain a few hundred thousand distinct CDR3 sequences, approximately 15% of them singletons. The material sequenced was CD8+ T cells from PBMCs. These receptors were taken from a human donor in good health (CMV status not recorded). Some clones in this sample may be carry-over from other donors' samples.

This clonotype was counted at least ten times. The chain combines TRBV7-8 with TRBJ2-7, with D perhaps TRBD1 (5 bases). V gave up 1 base and J gave up 2 bases, with 12 bases separating them. The germline gives CDR1 SGHVS, CDR2 FQNEAQ. There are 15 residues in the CDR3. The CDR3, as DNA: TGTGCCAGCAGCTTAGGAGCTGACAGAACCTACGAGCAGTACTTC. Translating it yields CASSLGADRTYEQYF.

This clonotype was found many times. The V and J genes are TRBV12-3 or TRBV12-4 and TRBJ1-1; possible D gene TRBD1, 5 bases. The CDR3 spans 17 residues. Trimming pared 6 bases from V and 6 bases from J, leaving 26 bases between. CDR3 protein: CASSRRGEGPMAAEAFF. The CDR3 bases are TGTGCCAGCAGCCGACGAGGGGAGGGGCCCATGGCGGCTGAAGCTTTCTTT.

This clonotype was counted at least ten times. This chain joins TRBV12-3 or TRBV12-4 and TRBJ2-3; D could derive from TRBD1 or TRBD2 (5 bases each). The CDR3 is made up of 12 amino acids. V gave up 3 bases and J gave up 6 bases, with 7 bases separating them. The CDR3, as DNA: TGTGCCAGCAGTTTTTGGGGGGATACGCAGTATTTT. It yields the protein CASSFWGDTQYF.

This clonotype was counted only a few times. The V and J genes are TRBV4-3 and TRBJ2-7; the D gene is possibly TRBD1 (6 bases). The CDR3 extends over 15 amino acids. CDR1 and CDR2 (germline): LGHNA, YSLEER. V was pared by 3 bases and J by 3 bases, with 15 bases between. The chain's CDR3 is CASSQGAATGYEQYF. The DNA for the CDR3 is TGCGCCAGCAGCCAGGGGGCCGCGACAGGCTACGAGCAGTACTTC.

The V call is TRBV2, the J call TRBJ2-1, with no clear D. The CDR3 runs to 12 residues. Germline CDR1 is SNHLY and CDR2 is FYNNEI. V lost 8 bases and J 4 bases, leaving 9 bases between the germline ends. As DNA, the CDR3 is TGTGCCAGCCTCGGGCGGTACAATGAGCAGTTCTTC. This encodes CASLGRYNEQFF. The variable domain in full, completed from reference TRBV2 and TRBJ2-1, reads EPEVTQTPSHQVTQMGQEVILRCVPISNHLYFYWYRQILGQKVEFLVSFYNNEISEKSEIFDDQFSVERPDGSNFTLKIRSTKLEDSAMYFCASLGRYNEQFFGPGTRLTVL.

This clonotype was found a few times. The genes are TRBV5-1 and TRBJ2-3; no reliable D call. There are 11 residues in the CDR3. V lost 5 bases to trimming and J lost 2 bases, with 3 bases between them. Per germline, CDR1 SGHRS and CDR2 YFSETQ. The CDR3 reads CASRTTDTQYF. Written as DNA, the CDR3 is TGCGCCAGCAGGACCACAGATACGCAGTATTTT.

This clonotype has ten or more counts. The J gene is TRBJ2-2, the V gene TRBV7-9; D not resolved. Trimming stripped 5 bases from V and 9 bases from J, with 7 bases between. Germline assignment: CDR1 SEHNR and CDR2 FQNEAQ (reference sequence). The CDR3 has 11 amino acids. The DNA for the CDR3 is TGTGCCAGCAGCCCTAACCGGGAGCTGTTTTTT. It encodes CASSPNRELFF.

The V and J genes are TRBV15 and TRBJ1-5, with a tentative D call TRBD1 (5 bases). CDR1 LNHNV and CDR2 YYDKDF come from the germline V gene (reference sequence). V was cut by 4 bases and J by 7 bases, with 14 bases left in between. This CDR3 has 14 residues. The CDR3 sequence is CATSTRTEGQPQHF. DNA for the CDR3: TGTGCCACCAGCACCAGAACGGAGGGGCAGCCCCAGCATTTT.

This clonotype was observed many times. The chain links TRBV7-8 to TRBJ1-2; no clear D. The CDR3 spans 13 residues. Germline V gives CDR1 SGHVS, CDR2 FQNEAQ. V was cut by 1 base and J by 6 bases, with 9 bases left in between. The CDR3 bases are TGTGCCAGCAGCTTAGAGCCGGGAGATGGCTACACCTTC. This gives the protein CASSLEPGDGYTF.

The chain uses TRBV6-1 and TRBJ1-1; D is ambiguous. The length of the CDR3 is 17 residues. Looked up from germline, CDR1 is MNHNS and CDR2 is SASEGT. The germline V and J ends were trimmed by 6 bases and 2 bases, with 22 bases remaining between them. The CDR3 DNA reads TGTGCCAGCAGCCCCTATGTCGGTAGGGTTCTTAACACTGAAGCTTTCTTT. Translated, it gives CASSPYVGRVLNTEAFF.

There are a few counts of this clonotype. The chain is built from TRBV2 and TRBJ1-2, with TRBD1 matching 11 bases. In germline, CDR1 is SNHLY, CDR2 FYNNEI. CDR3 length equals 14 residues. Unmatched junction bases numbered 9, after V lost 7 bases and J lost 8 bases. The CDR3 DNA reads TGTGCCAGCAACCCCTGGACAGGGGGCGCGGGCTACACCTTC. It specifies CASNPWTGGAGYTF.

This chain links TRBV29-1 with TRBJ2-2; TRBD2 aligns across 9 bases. Germline values: CDR1 SQVTM, CDR2 ANQGSEA. Trimming at V came to 4 bases and at J to 4 bases, leaving 10 bases not matched to a gene. The CDR3 length is 16 residues. The CDR3 DNA is TGCAGCGTTGTTTTTTTCGGCGGGGGGGCCACCGGGGAGCTGTTTTTT. It specifies CSVVFFGGGATGELFF.

The genes are TRBV29-1 and TRBJ2-1; possibly TRBD1 for D (5 bases). Germline V CDR1 and CDR2: SQVTM, ANQGSEA. The CDR3 runs to 13 residues. The V gene lost 1 base and the J gene lost 8 bases, with 12 bases spanning the gap. The CDR3 sequence is CSVEALRADEQFF. The CDR3 DNA is TGCAGCGTTGAAGCTCTCAGGGCCGATGAGCAGTTCTTC.

The gene calls are TRBV29-1 and TRBJ2-5; 7 bases are shared with TRBD1. J was trimmed by 4 bases and V by 0 bases; bases with no gene match: 11. The CDR3 length is 16 residues. Germline loops: CDR1 SQVTM, CDR2 ANQGSEA. CDR3: CSVEEEARTGVETQYF. CDR3 DNA sequence: TGCAGCGTTGAAGAAGAGGCCCGTACAGGGGTAGAGACCCAGTACTTC. Together with reference TRBV29-1 and TRBJ2-5, the CDR3 gives the full variable domain: SAVISQKPSRDICQRGTSLTIQCQVDSQVTMMFWYRQQPGQSLTLIATANQGSEATYESGFVIDKFPISRPNLTFSTLTVSNMSPEDSSIYLCSVEEEARTGVETQYFGPGTRLLVL.

On this clonotype: This clone may be a read error of a much larger clone one base away. The V call is TRBV7-3, the J call TRBJ2-1, with 8 bases identical to TRBD2. This CDR3 comprises 18 residues. Germline CDR1 reads SGHTA; CDR2 reads FQGTGA. V lost 5 bases to trimming and J lost 5 bases; unmatched junction nucleotides: 17. The CDR3 loop is CASSAHGTRGGHNNEQFF. CDR3 in DNA: TGTGCCAGCAGCGCCCACGGGACTAGAGGGGGGCACAACAATGAGCAGTTCTTC. Full variable domain (remainder filled in from reference TRBV7-3 and TRBJ2-1): GAGVSQTPSNKVTEKGKYVELRCDPISGHTALYWYRQSLGQGPEFLIYFQGTGAADDSGLPNDRFFAVRPEGSVSTLKIQRTERGDSAVYLCASSAHGTRGGHNNEQFFGPGTRLTVL.

This clonotype has more than one count but fewer than ten. V usage is TRBV7-2 and J usage is TRBJ2-2, with 10 bases that match TRBD1. The germline V gene has CDR1 SGHTA and CDR2 FQGNSA. The junction had 13 bases not matched to a gene; V was cut back by 2 bases and J by 7 bases. There are 18 residues in the CDR3. Here the CDR3 reads CASSLPGQGDSLGGELFF. CDR3 DNA sequence: TGTGCCAGCAGCTTACCCGGACAGGGGGACTCTTTAGGCGGGGAGCTGTTTTTT.

This chain uses TRBV3-1 with TRBJ1-1; D is unresolved. Trimming removed 3 bases from V and 3 bases from J, with 17 bases in between. This CDR3 region has 16 residues. Per germline, CDR1 LGHDT and CDR2 YNNKEL (reference sequence). The CDR3 loop is CASSQGFLARDTEAFF. CDR3 DNA: TGTGCCAGCAGCCAGGGATTTCTTGCGAGGGACACTGAAGCTTTCTTT.

This clonotype turned up a few times. This chain links TRBV6-2 or TRBV6-3 with TRBJ2-1, with 9 nucleotides matching TRBD2. In germline, CDR1 is MNHEY, CDR2 SVGEGT. The CDR3 covers 15 residues. J gave up 8 bases and V 0 bases, and 5 bases lay outside the gene matches. The DNA for the CDR3 is TGTGCCAGCAGTTACTCGGCGGGGGGGATGGATGAGCAGTTCTTC. Its translation: CASSYSAGGMDEQFF.

This clonotype was detected a few times. The chain couples TRBV29-1 to TRBJ1-1; D is perhaps TRBD1 (5 bases). Trimming left V 4 bases short and J 1 base short, with 13 bases between. The germline V gene has CDR1 SQVTM and CDR2 ANQGSEA. The length of the CDR3 is 14 residues. The CDR3: CSVVMTVPNTEAFF. CDR3 nucleotide sequence: TGCAGCGTTGTAATGACAGTACCGAACACTGAAGCTTTCTTT. The complete variable domain, with remaining parts taken from reference TRBV29-1 and TRBJ1-1, reads SAVISQKPSRDICQRGTSLTIQCQVDSQVTMMFWYRQQPGQSLTLIATANQGSEATYESGFVIDKFPISRPNLTFSTLTVSNMSPEDSSIYLCSVVMTVPNTEAFFGQGTRLTVV.

This clonotype was picked up many times. The chain uses TRBV10-3 and TRBJ1-2; 8 nucleotides align to TRBD1. The germline V gene has CDR1 ENHRY and CDR2 SYGVKD. Trimming at V came to 8 bases and at J to 0 bases, leaving 11 bases not matched to a gene. CDR3 length: 16 residues. In DNA, the CDR3 is TGTGCCATCCCCTCGGACAGGGATGACCCTAACTATGGCTACACCTTC. Translating it yields CAIPSDRDDPNYGYTF.

This clonotype was seen only a few times. The chain has TRBV28 and TRBJ1-6; a weak D match, TRBD1 (5 bases). This CDR3 contains 13 residues. Trimming shortened V by 8 bases and J by 9 bases, and 14 bases separated the two germline ends. Germline V gene lookup returns CDR1 MDHEN and CDR2 SYDVKM. CDR3 in amino acids: CASFRGAASPLHF. The CDR3, as DNA: TGTGCCAGCTTTAGGGGCGCAGCTTCACCCCTCCACTTT. Looking up the rest from reference TRBV28 and TRBJ1-6 gives the full variable domain: DVKVTQSSRYLVKRTGEKVFLECVQDMDHENMFWYRQDPGLGLRLIYFSYDVKMKEKGDIPEGYSVSREKKERFSLILESASTNQTSMYLCASFRGAASPLHFGNGTRLTVT.

The sample holds a few counts of this clonotype. The chain employs TRBV25-1 and TRBJ2-2; 7 nucleotides match TRBD1. The CDR3 is made up of 14 amino acids. Germline V lookup: CDR1 MGHDK, CDR2 SYGVNS. V gave up 7 bases and J gave up 1 base; unmatched junction bases: 3. CDR3 in amino acids: CASKGQLNTGELFF. The CDR3 nucleotides are TGTGCCAGCAAGGGACAGTTGAACACCGGGGAGCTGTTTTTT.

This clonotype has a single count. Written as DNA, the CDR3 is TGTGCCAGCAGCCCGCCCAGGGAGAGCCCAGATACGCAGTATTTT. Residues: CASSPPRESPDTQYF. This sequence joins TRBV7-4 and TRBJ2-3; the D gene could be TRBD1 or TRBD2 (5 bases each). The V and J ends lost 5 bases and 4 bases respectively, with 16 bases between them. The V gene's germline CDR1 is SGHVT and CDR2 SQSDAQ. This CDR3 has 15 amino acids.

This clonotype has at least ten counts. The V call is TRBV2, the J call TRBJ2-3; D gene ambiguous. The germline V gene encodes CDR1 SNHLY and CDR2 FYNNEI. This CDR3 is 17 amino acids long. Deletions cut 5 bases from V and 6 bases from J, with 24 bases between. The CDR3 spells CASSLLIRTAEPDTQYF. Here the CDR3 DNA reads TGTGCCAGCAGTCTCTTGATCCGGACCGCTGAACCTGATACGCAGTATTTT. Together with reference TRBV2 and TRBJ2-3, the CDR3 gives the full variable domain: EPEVTQTPSHQVTQMGQEVILRCVPISNHLYFYWYRQILGQKVEFLVSFYNNEISEKSEIFDDQFSVERPDGSNFTLKIRSTKLEDSAMYFCASSLLIRTAEPDTQYFGPGTRLTVL.

This clonotype was detected many times. The chain is built from TRBV7-9 and TRBJ1-1; D gene unclear. CDR1 is SEHNR and CDR2 is FQNEAQ in the germline V gene (reference sequence). The CDR3 extends over 15 amino acids. V was clipped by 5 bases and J by 0 bases, with 13 bases between them. The CDR3 loop reads CASSRQEDLNTEAFF. The CDR3 DNA sequence: TGTGCCAGCAGCCGCCAGGAGGACCTGAACACTGAAGCTTTCTTT. Complete variable domain (other parts from reference TRBV7-9 and TRBJ1-1): DTGVSQNPRHKITKRGQNVTFRCDPISEHNRLYWYRQTLGQGPEFLTYFQNEAQLEKSRLLSDRFSAERPKGSFSTLEIQRTEQGDSAMYLCASSRQEDLNTEAFFGQGTRLTVV.

This clonotype turned up a few times. The genes are TRBV2 and TRBJ1-2; TRBD1 aligns across 9 bases. With 5 bases clipped from V and 3 bases from J, the junction kept 10 bases outside the gene matches. The germline CDR1 and CDR2 sequences are SNHLY and FYNNEI. This CDR3 has 16 residues. CDR3 region: CASSKNRGQWDYGYTF. The CDR3 nucleotides read TGTGCCAGCAGTAAGAACAGGGGGCAATGGGACTATGGCTACACCTTC. The variable domain in full, completed from reference TRBV2 and TRBJ1-2, reads EPEVTQTPSHQVTQMGQEVILRCVPISNHLYFYWYRQILGQKVEFLVSFYNNEISEKSEIFDDQFSVERPDGSNFTLKIRSTKLEDSAMYFCASSKNRGQWDYGYTFGSGTRLTVV.

The sample holds many counts of this clonotype. The V and J genes are TRBV7-9 and TRBJ1-1; tentatively, D is TRBD1 (6 bases). V was pared by 6 bases and J by 2 bases, with 13 bases between. This CDR3 is built from 14 residues. Per germline, CDR1 SEHNR and CDR2 FQNEAQ (reference sequence). As DNA, the CDR3 is TGTGCCAGCAGGCCACAGGGTGGAAACACTGAAGCTTTCTTT. It codes for CASRPQGGNTEAFF.

This clonotype occurred a few times. This chain joins TRBV7-9 and TRBJ1-5, with 9 bases fitting TRBD1. V shed 2 bases and J 4 bases; nucleotides not matched to a gene: 6. The CDR3 loop spans 16 amino acids. Germline CDR1 and CDR2: SEHNR and FQNEAQ (reference sequence). The CDR3 region is CASSLPEDRGNQPQHF. The CDR3 region has the DNA TGTGCCAGCAGCTTACCCGAGGACAGGGGAAATCAGCCCCAGCATTTT.

J is TRBJ2-4 and V is TRBV6-1, with 7 bases aligning to TRBD1. The CDR3 is 13 amino acids. Trimming took 6 bases from V and 5 from J; bases not matched to a gene: 4. The germline V gene encodes CDR1 MNHNS and CDR2 SASEGT. CDR3 sequence: CASRRDRENIQYF. Written as DNA, the CDR3 is TGTGCCAGCAGACGGGACAGAGAAAACATTCAGTACTTC.

The chain joins TRBV5-4 to TRBJ2-7; TRBD1 aligns across 8 bases. Germline CDR1 and CDR2: SGHNT and YYREEE (reference sequence). Losses at the gene ends were 4 bases for V and 6 bases for J; bases not matched to a gene: 12. The CDR3 extends over 15 amino acids. DNA of the CDR3: TGTGCCAGCAGCAACCCCGGGACAGGAAGCCTCGAGCAGTACTTC. Protein product: CASSNPGTGSLEQYF.

The table lists this clonotype with many counts. This rearrangement joins TRBV7-2 to TRBJ1-1; D unclear. Germline-derived CDR1 and CDR2 are SGHTA and FQGNSA. V was trimmed by 2 bases and J by 10 bases, leaving 11 bases between them. The CDR3 totals 12 residues. The CDR3 coding sequence is TGTGCCAGCAGCTTACAGCCCCCCGTAGCTTTCTTT. Protein sequence: CASSLQPPVAFF.

This clonotype occurred many times. This chain connects TRBV7-2 to TRBJ2-2, with 9 nucleotides matching TRBD2. V was pared by 1 base and J by 6 bases, with 12 bases of the junction left unmatched. This CDR3 contains 18 residues. The germline CDR1 and CDR2 sequences are SGHTA and FQGNSA. CDR3 protein: CASSLGLVPGLAAGELFF. For the CDR3, the DNA is TGTGCCAGCAGCTTAGGTTTGGTCCCGGGACTAGCCGCCGGGGAGCTGTTTTTT. Full variable domain (rest looked up from reference TRBV7-2 and TRBJ2-2): GAGVSQSPSNKVTEKGKDVELRCDPISGHTALYWYRQSLGQGLEFLIYFQGNSAPDKSGLPSDRFSAERTGGSVSTLTIQRTQQEDSAVYLCASSLGLVPGLAAGELFFGEGSRLTVL.